A selection of T cell receptor beta chains follows, all from one sample in a study of Graves' ophthalmopathy and Graves' hyperthyroidism. TCRdb reprocessed the multiplex PCR reads via MiXCR and lists one record per CDR3 protein. The sample includes about 740,000 distinct CDR3 sequences, roughly 40% of them seen just once. Material: peripheral blood. The receptors here all came from an adult man with Graves' ophthalmopathy. CDR3s include the opening cysteine and the closing phenylalanine or tryptophan. D genes are given only for firm matches. Only some rows state a clone size, as once, few, many or a class for expanded clones.

clone_size	v_call	d_call	j_call	cdr3_aa	cdr3_nt
many	TRBV7-9	TRBD1	TRBJ2-5	CASSGLRDSLQETQYF	TGTGCCAGCAGCGGGCTCCGGGACAGCCTCCAAGAGACCCAGTACTTC
-	TRBV6-2/TRBV6-3	-	TRBJ2-5	CASTVGHRGGRETQYF	TGTGCCAGCACCGTGGGCCACAGGGGGGGTAGAGAGACCCAGTACTTC
many	TRBV5-1	TRBD1	TRBJ2-7	CASSLVGDRGEQYF	TGCGCCAGCAGCTTGGTGGGGGACAGGGGCGAGCAGTACTTC
many	TRBV19	-	TRBJ1-1	CASSPRQNTEAFF	TGTGCCAGTAGTCCTCGACAGAACACTGAAGCTTTCTTT
few	TRBV19	-	TRBJ1-5	CASSQSTGHQPQHF	TGTGCCAGTAGTCAAAGTACGGGGCATCAGCCCCAGCATTTT
-	TRBV29-1	TRBD2	TRBJ2-5	CSATTSGSQETQYF	TGCAGTGCTACGACTAGCGGTTCCCAAGAGACCCAGTACTTC
few	TRBV7-8	-	TRBJ1-1	CASSVKGRLGAFF	TGTGCCAGCAGCGTAAAGGGACGGCTGGGAGCTTTCTTT
few	TRBV12-3/TRBV12-4	-	TRBJ1-5	CASSQEFKQPQHF	TGTGCCAGCAGCCAAGAGTTTAAACAGCCCCAGCATTTT
-	TRBV24-1	TRBD1	TRBJ1-4	CATSDPHGQGVIEKLFF	TGTGCCACCAGTGATCCACACGGACAGGGGGTGATTGAAAAACTGTTTTTT
many	TRBV7-8	-	TRBJ1-2	CASSRDLDPSGYGYTF	TGTGCCAGCAGCCGGGATCTTGATCCCTCGGGCTATGGCTACACCTTC
few	TRBV15	TRBD2	TRBJ2-5	CATSRLGTSRKETQYF	TGTGCCACCAGCAGGCTTGGGACTAGCCGTAAAGAGACCCAGTACTTC
many	TRBV24-1	-	TRBJ2-3	CATSVTDTQYF	TGTGCCACCAGTGTTACAGATACGCAGTATTTT
-	TRBV9	-	TRBJ1-3	CASSVAPGADGYTIYF	TGTGCCAGCAGCGTAGCCCCGGGGGCGGATGGCTACACCATATATTTT
-	TRBV2	-	TRBJ2-7	CASSYLANEQYF	TGTGCCAGCAGTTACCTGGCCAACGAGCAGTACTTC
many	TRBV7-9	-	TRBJ2-5	CASSLYSAVQETQYF	TGTGCCAGCAGCTTATACAGCGCGGTACAAGAGACCCAGTACTTC
-	TRBV30	-	TRBJ1-2	CAWSVKGGRGYGYTF	TGTGCCTGGAGTGTCAAGGGGGGAAGGGGCTATGGCTACACCTTC
-	TRBV29-1	TRBD1	TRBJ1-3	CSVWDRAVNTIYF	TGCAGCGTTTGGGACAGGGCTGTAAACACCATATATTTT
-	TRBV2	TRBD1	TRBJ2-5	CASSEPTGGYFRGETQYF	TGTGCCAGCAGTGAACCCACAGGGGGTTACTTTAGGGGGGAGACCCAGTACTTC
many	TRBV29-1	-	TRBJ1-2	CSVERGNYGYTF	TGCAGCGTTGAGCGAGGGAACTATGGCTACACCTTC
-	TRBV5-1	-	TRBJ1-1	CASSLVSGRVFF	TGTGCCAGCAGCTTGGTCAGTGGAAGGGTTTTCTTT
-	TRBV2	TRBD1	TRBJ2-7	CASSQGQNYEQYF	TGTGCCAGCTCACAGGGACAGAACTACGAGCAGTACTTC
few	TRBV5-4	-	TRBJ1-4	CASSLMGLGKLFF	TGTGCCAGCAGCTTGATGGGTTTAGGAAAACTGTTTTTT
many	TRBV20-1	-	TRBJ1-2	CSARDLTDGYTF	TGCAGTGCTAGAGATCTAACGGACGGCTACACCTTC
few	TRBV24-1	-	TRBJ1-5	CASKGQGGQPQHF	TGTGCCAGCAAGGGTCAGGGCGGACAGCCCCAGCATTTT
many	TRBV20-1	TRBD1	TRBJ1-2	CSASAGTGLNWFGYTF	TGCAGTGCGAGCGCCGGGACAGGCTTGAACTGGTTTGGCTACACCTTC
few	TRBV20-1	-	TRBJ2-7	CSAMNRDEQYF	TGCAGTGCTATGAATAGGGACGAGCAGTACTTC
-	TRBV10-3	-	TRBJ2-5	CASNEELPRITQYF	TGTGCCAGCAACGAAGAACTTCCCCGAATTACCCAGTACTTC
few	TRBV29-1	-	TRBJ1-2	CSVPPGGIYGYTF	TGCAGCGTTCCCCCAGGTGGGATCTATGGCTACACCTTC
many	TRBV10-3	TRBD1	TRBJ1-6	CAISEKDRENSPLHF	TGTGCCATCAGCGAAAAGGACAGGGAAAATTCACCCCTCCACTTT
-	TRBV10-3	-	TRBJ1-5	CAISDRAAPRPQHF	TGTGCCATCAGCGATAGGGCAGCCCCTAGGCCCCAGCATTTT
-	TRBV29-1	-	TRBJ2-5	CSVVRDGAGETQYF	TGCAGCGTTGTAAGGGATGGGGCCGGAGAGACCCAGTACTTC
few	TRBV7-9	TRBD1	TRBJ1-3	CASSNRDRYSGNTIYF	TGTGCCAGCAGCAACCGGGACAGGTACTCTGGAAACACCATATATTTT
many	TRBV7-2	-	TRBJ2-5	CASSLGWGQETQYF	TGTGCCAGCAGCTTAGGGTGGGGACAAGAGACCCAGTACTTC
many	TRBV15	TRBD1	TRBJ1-5	CATSRGPTGTGIAQPQHF	TGTGCCACCAGCAGAGGCCCCACCGGGACAGGGATAGCTCAGCCCCAGCATTTT
once	TRBV10-3	TRBD2	TRBJ2-5	CASGTSKDDLQETQYF	TGTGCCTCGGGGACTAGCAAGGATGACTTACAAGAGACCCAGTACTTC
few	TRBV12-3/TRBV12-4	-	TRBJ1-2	CASSPEGLSVNYGYTF	TGTGCCAGCAGTCCTGAGGGACTCTCTGTTAACTATGGCTACACCTTC
few	TRBV7-3	-	TRBJ2-2	CASSSGLGGTGELFF	TGTGCCAGCAGCTCCGGACTTGGGGGCACCGGGGAGCTGTTTTTT
few	TRBV7-9	-	TRBJ2-2	CASSLSRGNTGELFF	TGTGCCAGCAGCTTATCCAGGGGAAACACCGGGGAGCTGTTTTTT
-	TRBV7-9	-	TRBJ2-5	CASSLEYRSTKETQYF	TGTGCCAGCAGCTTAGAGTACCGCAGTACCAAAGAGACCCAGTACTTC
-	TRBV7-2	TRBD1	TRBJ2-5	CASSEDRDWETQYF	TGTGCCAGCAGCGAAGACAGGGATTGGGAGACCCAGTACTTC
-	TRBV29-1	TRBD1	TRBJ2-7	CSVDDRADEQYF	TGCAGCGTTGACGACAGGGCGGACGAGCAGTACTTC
-	TRBV7-9	-	TRBJ1-1	CAISLGQIDIEAFF	TGTGCCATCAGCCTTGGACAGATAGACATTGAAGCTTTCTTC
many	TRBV7-6	TRBD1	TRBJ1-2	CASSLAEGAGGGYTF	TGTGCCAGCAGCTTAGCGGAAGGGGCAGGGGGTGGCTACACCTTC
-	TRBV10-3	TRBD2	TRBJ2-2	CAISRLAGGLDTGELFF	TGTGCCATCAGCCGACTAGCGGGAGGGCTGGACACCGGGGAGCTGTTTTTT
-	TRBV2	-	TRBJ1-1	CASRARGFDTEAFF	TGTGCCAGCAGGGCCAGGGGATTTGACACTGAAGCTTTCTTT
few	TRBV19	-	TRBJ1-5	CASKVREGHGNQPQHF	TGTGCCAGTAAGGTTCGGGAGGGGCACGGCAATCAGCCCCAGCATTTT
many	TRBV2	TRBD1	TRBJ2-7	CASSGGQGREQYF	TGTGCCAGCAGTGGCGGACAGGGGCGCGAGCAGTACTTC
-	TRBV12-3/TRBV12-4	TRBD1	TRBJ2-7	CASSLGQVNYEQYF	TGTGCCAGCAGCCTTGGACAGGTTAACTACGAGCAGTACTTC
many	TRBV5-1	TRBD1	TRBJ1-1	CASSLDRGGNTEAFF	TGTGCCAGCAGTCTCGACAGGGGCGGGAACACTGAAGCTTTCTTT
-	TRBV7-9	-	TRBJ1-4	CASSDGKNEKLFF	TGTGCCAGCAGTGACGGGAAAAATGAAAAACTGTTTTTT